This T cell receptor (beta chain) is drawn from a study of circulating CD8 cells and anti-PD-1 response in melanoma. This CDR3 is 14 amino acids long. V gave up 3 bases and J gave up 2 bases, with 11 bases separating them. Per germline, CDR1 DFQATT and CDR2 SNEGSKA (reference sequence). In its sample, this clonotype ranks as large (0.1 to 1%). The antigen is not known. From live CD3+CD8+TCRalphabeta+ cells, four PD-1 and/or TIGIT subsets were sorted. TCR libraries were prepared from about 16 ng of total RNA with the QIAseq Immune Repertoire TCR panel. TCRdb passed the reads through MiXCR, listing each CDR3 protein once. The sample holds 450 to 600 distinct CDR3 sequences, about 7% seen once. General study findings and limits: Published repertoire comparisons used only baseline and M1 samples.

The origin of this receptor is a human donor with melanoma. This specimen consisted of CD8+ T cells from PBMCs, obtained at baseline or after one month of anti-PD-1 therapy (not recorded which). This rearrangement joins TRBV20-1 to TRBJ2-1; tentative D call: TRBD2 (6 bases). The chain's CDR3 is CSASPGSTYNEQFF. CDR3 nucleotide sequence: TGCAGTGCTAGTCCCGGGAGCACCTACAATGAGCAGTTCTTC.